Detailed here is one T cell receptor (beta chain). Compared with germline, one end of the junction differs, possibly owing to a read error. This sample stems from a study of CD8 T cells in Susac syndrome. Per germline, CDR1 SSHAT and CDR2 FNYEAQ (reference sequence). This CDR3 spans 17 amino acids. TEMRA cells were FACS-enriched, while CD8+ and CD4+ T cells were negatively isolated. RNA amounts of about 0.45 to 1 ug underwent reverse transcription with random hexamers. TCRdb redid the calling of the immunoSEQ multiplex PCR reads with MiXCR, one entry per CDR3 protein. This sample has around 270,000 distinct CDR3 sequences, with 70% to 90% found just once.

This TCR was recovered from a human donor with multiple sclerosis. Sequenced input: CD8+ T cells from PBMCs. This rearrangement joins TRBV7-7 to TRBJ2-1; 10 bases are a match to TRBD2. The chain's CDR3 is CASSLGAGTSAYNEQFF. For the CDR3, the DNA is TGTGCTAGCAGCTTAGGGGCCGGGACTAGCGCTTACAATGAGCAGTTCTTC.